Sequencing of this T cell receptor beta chain was carried out in a study of OX40 agonist ivuxolimab in advanced cancers. Study-wide context: The diagnoses of dose-escalation patients were hepatocellular carcinoma, melanoma, renal cell or head and neck cancer. Patients with prior anti-PD-1, anti-PD-L1 or anti-CTLA-4 therapy were eligible; 40% had some. The study reported partial responses in three patients: one hepatocellular carcinoma, two cutaneous melanoma.

Concerning this clone: The antigen remains undetermined.

Assay used: immunoSEQ multiplex PCR; TCRdb lists only in-frame clones, some missing. The sample contains approximately 76,000 clones, 70% to 90% of which appear only once. Study-wide findings and caveats: Fewer expanded clones were found on average in CD4+ than in CD8+ T cells.

This CDR3 is built from 15 residues. Germline CDR1 is SGHAT and CDR2 is FQDESV (reference sequence). The V and J ends lost 5 bases and 7 bases, in that order; junction bases with no gene match: 5. The receptor was isolated from an adult with an advanced solid tumor such as melanoma, head and neck, liver or kidney cancer. The chain uses TRBV11-1 and TRBJ2-2, with TRBD1 matching 12 bases. Sequences were derived from CD4+ or CD8+ T cells sorted from blood, sampled in a trial of the OX40 agonist ivuxolimab. The CDR3 sequence: CASSRDRGQVGELFF. CDR3 sequence (DNA): TGTGCCAGCAGCCGGGACAGGGGGCAGGTCGGGGAGCTGTTTTTT.